These 5 T cell receptor beta chains were sequenced from one sample in a study of blood T cell repertoires in COVID-19. The repertoire was sequenced with immunoSEQ multiplex PCR; TCRdb's copy has only in-frame clones and lacks some. The sample has about 240,000 clones; approximately 90% are singletons. Sample: peripheral blood. Receptor source: a woman aged 40-49 years who had recovered from COVID-19.

The V gene is TRBV30, the J gene TRBJ2-3, with TRBD2 matching 14 bases. The V gene's germline CDR1 is GTSNPN and CDR2 SVGIG (reference sequence). Trimming at V came to 3 bases and at J to 8 bases, leaving 4 bases not matched to a gene. The CDR3 consists of 14 residues. CDR3 nucleotide sequence: TGTGCCTGGAGACCCGGACTAGCGGGAGGTACGCAGTATTTT. Protein: CAWRPGLAGGTQYF.

V is TRBV11-2 and J is TRBJ1-5, with D hard to call. Per germline, CDR1 SGHAT and CDR2 FQNNGV. The length of the CDR3 is 13 residues. V was trimmed by 5 bases and J by 6 bases, leaving 11 bases between them. The CDR3: CASSPDGVQPQHF. DNA of the CDR3: TGTGCCAGCAGCCCTGACGGAGTTCAGCCCCAGCATTTT.

The chain is built from TRBV6-2 or TRBV6-3 and TRBJ2-3; unclear D gene. Per the germline V gene, CDR1 is MNHEY and CDR2 is SVGEGT. The CDR3 runs to 11 residues. The germline V and J ends were trimmed by 6 bases and 6 bases, with 7 bases remaining between them. The CDR3 loop is CASSPGDTQYF. The CDR3 DNA reads as TGTGCCAGCAGCCCCGGGGATACGCAGTATTTT.

The rearrangement links TRBV11-2 to TRBJ2-7; D might be TRBD2 (6 bases). The CDR3 runs to 13 residues. V was shortened by 0 bases and J by 6 bases, with 9 bases between the two germline ends. CDR1 is SGHAT, CDR2 FQNNGV, per germline. CDR3 sequence (DNA): TGTGCCAGCAGCTTAGATCGGCGGGGCGAGCAGTACTTC. Residues: CASSLDRRGEQYF.

The table lists this clone with a count of one. This rearrangement joins TRBV18 to TRBJ1-6; possibly TRBD1 for D (5 bases). The CDR3 extends over 15 amino acids. The germline CDR1 and CDR2 sequences are KGHSH and LQKENI. The germline V and J ends were trimmed by 8 bases and 0 bases, with 11 bases remaining between them. This chain's CDR3 is CASGGAHSYNSPLHF. The CDR3, as DNA: TGTGCCAGCGGAGGGGCCCACTCCTATAATTCACCCCTCCACTTT.